The 32 T cell receptor beta chains given below trace back to one sample, sequenced in a study of blood T cell repertoires in COVID-19. Sequencing used immunoSEQ multiplex PCR; TCRdb keeps in-frame clones, though not all of them. Here the sample spans 150,000 to 170,000 clones, around 84% being singletons. Sequenced sample: PBMCs or T cells enriched from blood (not recorded which). These receptors all come from a man aged 45-65 years who had recovered from COVID-19.

V usage is TRBV4-2 and J usage is TRBJ1-3, with no clear D. This CDR3 is built from 15 residues. V dropped 0 bases and J dropped 6 bases, with 12 bases sitting between them. From germline, CDR1 is LGHNA and CDR2 YNFKEQ. CDR3 DNA sequence: TGTGCCAGCAGCCAAGATTTCGGGGTTACAAACACCATATATTTT. Its protein is CASSQDFGVTNTIYF.

The CDR3 spells CAWSTGGGYGYTF. The CDR3 DNA is TGTGCCTGGAGTACAGGTGGAGGGTATGGCTACACCTTC. V gene TRBV30 combines with J gene TRBJ1-2; possibly TRBD1 for D (5 bases). CDR3 length: 13 amino acids. CDR1 is GTSNPN, CDR2 SVGIG, per germline (reference sequence). The V end was cut by 2 bases, the J end by 5 bases, with 12 bases between.

This clone was seen just once. For the CDR3, the DNA is TGTGCCAGCAGCGGCTTAGCAGGGACAGGCATTCAAAAACTGTTTTTT. Residues: CASSGLAGTGIQKLFF. The chain carries TRBV7-9 and TRBJ1-4; 8 nucleotides match TRBD1. This CDR3 has 16 amino acids. V lost 5 bases, J lost 9 bases, and 14 bases stayed unmatched. Germline V lookup: CDR1 SEHNR, CDR2 FQNEAQ (reference sequence).

The rearrangement uses TRBV12-3 or TRBV12-4 and TRBJ2-5; D is perhaps TRBD1 (5 bases). The CDR3 is 13 residues long. The V gene lost 6 bases and the J gene lost 4 bases, with 12 bases spanning the gap. CDR3 nucleotides: TGTGCCAGCAGGCGGACACTTGGAGAGACCCAGTACTTC. Protein sequence: CASRRTLGETQYF.

This chain links TRBV5-1 with TRBJ1-2; TRBD1 agrees at 11 bases. The V and J ends lost 5 bases and 2 bases, in that order; junction bases with no gene match: 5. Germline V gene lookup returns CDR1 SGHRS and CDR2 YFSETQ. The length of the CDR3 is 15 residues. CDR3 DNA: TGCGCCAGCAGTTGGGGACAGGGGGAAAACTATGGCTACACCTTC. Translated: CASSWGQGENYGYTF.

This clone has a handful of counts. This chain uses TRBV11-3 with TRBJ2-5; D might be TRBD1 (6 bases). V was pared by 5 bases and J by 5 bases, with 18 bases between. Per the germline V gene, CDR1 is SGHNT and CDR2 is YENEEA. The length of the CDR3 is 15 residues. The CDR3 bases are TGTGCCAGCAGCGCCAACAGGGTTCACGGTGAGACCCAGTACTTC. Protein: CASSANRVHGETQYF.

The chain is built from TRBV5-1 and TRBJ2-7; D perhaps matches TRBD1 (6 bases). The ends were cut back, 0 bases at V and 2 bases at J, with 9 bases in the middle. The germline gives CDR1 SGHRS, CDR2 YFSETQ. CDR3 length: 14 residues. CDR3 sequence: CASSLDRATYEQYF. CDR3 bases: TGCGCCAGCAGCTTGGACAGGGCCACCTACGAGCAGTACTTC.

V gene TRBV30 combines with J gene TRBJ2-1; 11 bases are a match to TRBD1. Trimming removed 1 base from V and 6 bases from J; junction bases left unmatched: 2. Germline CDR1 GTSNPN, CDR2 SVGIG (reference sequence). The length of the CDR3 is 14 residues. CDR3 sequence (DNA): TGTGCCTGGAGTGGGACAGGGGGCCTCAATGAGCAGTTCTTC. The encoded protein is CAWSGTGGLNEQFF.

This clone has a handful of counts. The chain employs TRBV5-6 and TRBJ1-5, with 8 bases lining up with TRBD1. The CDR3 is 17 amino acids. Germline V gene data show CDR1 as SGHDT and CDR2 as YYEEEE. The junction had 12 bases not matched to a gene; V was cut back by 3 bases and J by 4 bases. This chain's CDR3 is CASSSTKTRGPNQPQHF. CDR3 sequence (DNA): TGTGCCAGCAGCTCGACCAAAACCAGGGGGCCGAATCAGCCCCAGCATTTT.

This rearrangement joins TRBV7-9 to TRBJ2-3; TRBD2 matches 7 bases. V dropped 5 bases and J dropped 1; count of bases not matched to a gene: 12. CDR1 and CDR2 (germline): SEHNR, FQNEAQ (reference sequence). The CDR3 has 17 residues. CDR3 sequence reads: CASSPLGSSGGTDTQYF. The CDR3, as DNA: TGTGCCAGCAGCCCTCTAGGGTCGAGCGGGGGCACAGATACGCAGTATTTT.

The rearrangement uses TRBV24-1 and TRBJ1-4; tentatively, D is TRBD1 (6 bases). V dropped 0 bases and J dropped 4 bases, with 17 bases sitting between them. CDR1 and CDR2 (germline): KGHDR, SFDVKD. The CDR3 length is 18 residues. CDR3: CATSDLQNNRVNNEKLFF. The CDR3 nucleotides are TGTGCCACCAGTGATTTGCAGAACAACAGGGTAAATAATGAAAAACTGTTTTTT.

The genes are TRBV7-9 and TRBJ1-6; no clear D. Germline CDR1 is SEHNR and CDR2 is FQNEAQ (reference sequence). The CDR3 consists of 14 residues. V was trimmed by 2 bases and J by 5 bases, leaving 7 bases between them. The CDR3 loop is CASSLITDNSPLHF. DNA of the CDR3: TGTGCCAGCAGCTTAATTACAGATAATTCACCCCTCCACTTT.

In its sample, this clone was seen many times. V usage is TRBV3-1 (or the pseudogene TRBV3-2) and J usage is TRBJ1-2; no reliable D call. Germline-derived CDR1 and CDR2 are LGHDT and YNNKEL (reference sequence). CDR3 length equals 11 residues. V lost 1 base and J lost 8, with 5 bases in between. This CDR3 reads CASSQVGGYTF. CDR3 in DNA: TGTGCCAGCAGCCAAGTCGGGGGCTACACCTTC.

The chain carries TRBV11-2 and TRBJ2-3; TRBD2 agrees at 12 bases. Trimming removed 2 bases from V and 2 bases from J; junction bases left unmatched: 5. Germline CDR1 reads SGHAT; CDR2 reads FQNNGV. The CDR3 is 17 residues long. CDR3 nucleotide sequence: TGTGCCAGCAGCTTACCCTCTAGCGGGGGGGCCACAGATACGCAGTATTTT. As protein: CASSLPSSGGATDTQYF.

The rearrangement joins TRBV12-5 to TRBJ2-2; D is perhaps TRBD1 (5 bases). From germline, CDR1 is LGHNT and CDR2 FRNRAP. The CDR3 has 12 amino acids. V lost 8 bases and J lost 3, with 7 bases in between. The DNA for the CDR3 is TGTGCTAGTCAGGGATACACCGGGGAGCTGTTTTTT. This sequence encodes CASQGYTGELFF.

The gene calls are TRBV5-5 and TRBJ2-1; 15 bases fit TRBD2. Germline CDR1 is SGHKS and CDR2 is YYEKEE (reference sequence). After removal of 4 bases from V and 9 bases from J, the junction contained 8 bases not matched to a gene. The CDR3 is made up of 16 amino acids. This chain's CDR3 is CASSAGLAGGQGEQFF. Here the CDR3 DNA reads TGTGCCAGCAGCGCCGGACTAGCGGGGGGGCAGGGTGAGCAGTTCTTC.

In its sample, this clone was seen a few times. The gene calls are TRBV9 and TRBJ2-7; 7 bases map to TRBD1. V was clipped by 0 bases and J by 6 bases; unmatched bases: 9. Germline CDR1 is SGDLS and CDR2 is YYNGEE. The CDR3 runs 15 residues. The CDR3 reads CASSVGLGGPFEQYF. CDR3 coding DNA: TGTGCCAGCAGCGTAGGGTTAGGGGGCCCGTTCGAGCAGTACTTC. The complete variable domain, with remaining parts taken from reference TRBV9 and TRBJ2-7, reads DSGVTQTPKHLITATGQRVTLRCSPRSGDLSVYWYQQSLDQGLQFLIQYYNGEERAKGNILERFSAQQFPDLHSELNLSSLELGDSALYFCASSVGLGGPFEQYFGPGTRLTVT.

The chain links TRBV4-3 to TRBJ2-1, with D possibly TRBD2 on 7 matching bases. The CDR3 runs to 15 residues. V was clipped by 1 base and J by 4 bases, with 11 bases between them. Germline loops: CDR1 LGHNA, CDR2 YSLEER. CDR3 DNA sequence: TGCGCCAGCAGCCAAGGAGGGGGGGTATACAATGAGCAGTTCTTC. This translates into CASSQGGGVYNEQFF.

The chain joins TRBV19 to TRBJ2-1; D perhaps matches TRBD1 (6 bases). CDR3 length: 14 residues. Germline CDR1 and CDR2: LNHDA and SQIVND (reference sequence). V dropped 3 bases and J dropped 9 bases, with 15 bases sitting between them. The CDR3 loop is CASSITGQGGEQFF. Written as DNA, the CDR3 is TGTGCCAGTAGTATCACAGGGCAGGGCGGTGAGCAGTTCTTC. Supplemented by reference TRBV19 and TRBJ2-1, the full variable domain reads DGGITQSPKYLFRKEGQNVTLSCEQNLNHDAMYWYRQDPGQGLRLIYYSQIVNDFQKGDIAEGYSVSREKKESFPLTVTSAQKNPTAFYLCASSITGQGGEQFFGPGTRLTVL.

This clone was seen a few times. The V and J genes are TRBV7-8 and TRBJ2-1; the match to TRBD2 covers 7 bases. Germline CDR1 reads SGHVS; CDR2 reads FQNEAQ. Trimming cost V 1 base and J 2 bases; bases outside gene matches: 2. The length of the CDR3 is 15 residues. CDR3 sequence (DNA): TGTGCCAGCAGCTTAGTGGGGACTACCTACAATGAGCAGTTCTTC. Its protein product is CASSLVGTTYNEQFF. The variable domain in full, with the rest retrieved from reference TRBV7-8 and TRBJ2-1, is GAGVSQSPRYKVAKRGQDVALRCDPISGHVSLFWYQQALGQGPEFLTYFQNEAQLDKSGLPSDRFFAERPEGSVSTLKIQRTQQEDSAVYLCASSLVGTTYNEQFFGPGTRLTVL.

The chain employs TRBV5-1 and TRBJ2-3, with 10 bases aligning to TRBD2. The CDR3 is 16 amino acids. Germline V CDR1 and CDR2: SGHRS, YFSETQ. With V trimmed by 1 base and J by 1 base, 3 bases remained unmatched. This chain's CDR3 is CASSLPLAGGTDTQYF. In DNA, the CDR3 is TGCGCCAGCAGCTTGCCTCTAGCGGGGGGCACAGATACGCAGTATTTT.

The chain recombines TRBV2 with TRBJ2-1, with D hard to call. The CDR3 is 13 amino acids. V lost 3 bases and J 7 bases, leaving 10 bases between the germline ends. Germline V CDR1 and CDR2: SNHLY, FYNNEI. The DNA of the CDR3 is TGTGCCAGCAGTGAGGCAGTTTCTAATGAGCAGTTCTTC. Translating it yields CASSEAVSNEQFF.

The gene calls are TRBV7-9 and TRBJ1-6; D ambiguous. Germline V gives CDR1 SEHNR, CDR2 FQNEAQ (reference sequence). The CDR3 contains 15 residues. Trimming stripped 0 bases from V and 7 bases from J, with 10 bases between. Here the CDR3 reads CASSLAAESNSPLHF. The CDR3, as DNA: TGTGCCAGCAGCTTAGCGGCGGAATCGAATTCACCCCTCCACTTT.

This chain uses TRBV10-1 with TRBJ2-5, with D maybe TRBD2 (6 bases). This CDR3 contains 13 residues. Deletions cut 6 bases from V and 4 bases from J, with 12 bases between. The germline gives CDR1 WNHNN, CDR2 SYGVQD (reference sequence). CDR3 loop: CASRGGNRETQYF. CDR3 in DNA: TGCGCCAGCAGGGGGGGTAATCGAGAGACCCAGTACTTC.

V is TRBV29-1 and J is TRBJ1-6, with 8 bases that match TRBD1. The CDR3 contains 13 residues. The junction had 8 bases not matched to a gene; V was cut back by 7 bases and J by 9 bases. CDR1 SQVTM and CDR2 ANQGSEA come from the germline V gene. The CDR3 reads CSAVTGVGSPLHF. The CDR3 bases are TGCAGCGCTGTGACAGGGGTGGGTTCACCCCTCCACTTT.

The J gene is TRBJ1-3, the V gene TRBV5-4; TRBD1 aligns across 7 bases. V dropped 3 bases and J dropped 0; count of bases not matched to a gene: 3. The CDR3 has 15 amino acids. Germline V lookup: CDR1 SGHNT, CDR2 YYREEE (reference sequence). The CDR3 spells CASSSGQSSGNTIYF. The CDR3 region has the DNA TGTGCCAGCAGCTCGGGACAGAGCTCTGGAAACACCATATATTTT.

The chain is built from TRBV28 and TRBJ2-7; a possible D gene is TRBD1 (5 bases). This CDR3 is 12 amino acids long. Germline CDR1 and CDR2: MDHEN and SYDVKM. V lost 5 bases to trimming and J lost 4 bases, with 9 bases between them. CDR3 amino acids: CASSLQGYEQYF. CDR3 bases: TGTGCCAGCAGTCTCCAGGGATACGAGCAGTACTTC.

Judged by abundance, this clone is medium-sized. V gene TRBV6-4 combines with J gene TRBJ2-3; 9 bases are a match to TRBD2. V dropped 2 bases and J dropped 1; count of bases not matched to a gene: 1. The CDR3 spans 15 residues. Germline-derived CDR1 and CDR2 are MRHNA and SNTAGT. The CDR3 sequence: CASSDQRGGTDTQYF. The CDR3 DNA reads as TGTGCCAGCAGTGACCAGCGGGGGGGCACAGATACGCAGTATTTT.

A word on this clone: The same CDR3 is also encoded by other DNA sequences in this sample. The rearrangement links TRBV10-2 to TRBJ1-2; 7 bases are a match to TRBD1. Unmatched junction bases numbered 2, after V lost 4 bases and J lost 3 bases. Germline V gene sequence: CDR1 WSHSY, CDR2 SAAADI. The CDR3 sequence is 13 residues long. The CDR3 region has the DNA TGCGCCAGCAGTGGCACAGGGGACTATGGCTACACCTTC. It translates to CASSGTGDYGYTF.

The chain has TRBV2 and TRBJ2-7; perhaps TRBD2 as D (5 bases). Trimming left V 3 bases short and J 0 bases short, with 24 bases between. This CDR3 comprises 19 residues. Per the germline V gene, CDR1 is SNHLY and CDR2 is FYNNEI. CDR3 nucleotide sequence: TGTGCCAGCAGTGATCTTGGACGGGCAGCCACTAGGAGCTCCTACGAGCAGTACTTC. It yields the protein CASSDLGRAATRSSYEQYF.

The gene calls are TRBV18 and TRBJ1-1; 9 positions match TRBD1. This CDR3 spans 16 amino acids. Unmatched junction bases numbered 7, after V lost 5 bases and J lost 0 bases. CDR1 is KGHSH, CDR2 LQKENI, per germline. The CDR3 DNA reads as TGTGCCAGCTCAGCTCCGGGACAGGGATTGAACACTGAAGCTTTCTTT. Its protein is CASSAPGQGLNTEAFF.

CDR3 sequence reads: CASSPRAGQGYGYTF. Written as DNA, the CDR3 is TGTGCCAGCAGCCCTAGGGCCGGGCAGGGCTATGGCTACACCTTC. V gene TRBV7-2 combines with J gene TRBJ1-2; the D gene is possibly TRBD1 (5 bases). Between the trimmed V and J ends, which lost 5 bases and 4 bases, there was a span of 17 bases. CDR3 size: 15 residues. CDR1 is SGHTA and CDR2 is FQGNSA in the germline V gene.